A single sample gave rise to the 21 T cell receptor beta chains below, sequenced in a study of cytomegalovirus exposure and HLA in healthy donors. Primers included in the PCR were 60 Vbeta and 13 Jbeta primers. Assay: immunoSEQ multiplex PCR; the TCRdb copy retains only in-frame clones and omits some. The sample yields fewer than 150,000 clones, roughly 80% seen once. Sequencing was performed on PBMCs. The receptors originated from a man aged 50-59 years in good health and CMV-seropositive.

This clone has just a few counts. The chain uses TRBV2 and TRBJ1-6; 7 bases are a match to TRBD1. Germline CDR1 and CDR2: SNHLY and FYNNEI. This CDR3 contains 15 residues. V lost 6 bases to trimming and J lost 7 bases; unmatched junction nucleotides: 9. CDR3 loop: CASRRQGQRNSPLHF. The CDR3 DNA reads TGTGCCAGCAGGAGACAGGGCCAGAGGAATTCACCCCTCCACTTT.

The chain uses TRBV30 and TRBJ2-5; 7 positions agree with TRBD2. The DNA end is a closer match to TRBJ2-7, so the J assignment may be wrong. This CDR3 has 15 amino acids. Germline values: CDR1 GTSNPN, CDR2 SVGIG (reference sequence). CDR3 bases: TGTGCCTGGAGCGGGTCGGGAGGTGATCCCCACGAGCAGTACTTC. This sequence encodes CAWSGSGGDPHEQYF.

The V and J genes are TRBV9 and TRBJ2-7, with 11 bases identical to TRBD2. Per the germline V gene, CDR1 is SGDLS and CDR2 is YYNGEE. The CDR3 covers 14 residues. V trimming: 1 base; J trimming: 3 bases; junction bases outside the gene matches: 0. This chain's CDR3 is CASSVTSGGYEQYF. The CDR3 nucleotides read TGTGCCAGCAGCGTAACTAGCGGGGGCTACGAGCAGTACTTC.

This clone was observed a few times. This rearrangement joins TRBV28 to TRBJ2-7; 10 bases align to TRBD1. The CDR3 consists of 14 residues. CDR1 is MDHEN and CDR2 is SYDVKM in the germline V gene. Germline trimming cut 2 bases from V and 7 bases from J; bases unmatched to any gene: 5. The CDR3 DNA reads as TGTGCCAGCAGTTTAGGACAGGGGGATCGAGAGCAGTACTTC. As protein: CASSLGQGDREQYF. The full variable domain, rest sourced from reference TRBV28 and TRBJ2-7, is DVKVTQSSRYLVKRTGEKVFLECVQDMDHENMFWYRQDPGLGLRLIYFSYDVKMKEKGDIPEGYSVSREKKERFSLILESASTNQTSMYLCASSLGQGDREQYFGPGTRLTVT.

This clone was seen more than once but under ten times. The rearrangement joins TRBV5-6 to TRBJ1-1; TRBD1 matches 7 bases. Per the germline V gene, CDR1 is SGHDT and CDR2 is YYEEEE. V lost 4 bases, J lost 5 bases, and 11 bases stayed unmatched. The CDR3 is made up of 15 amino acids. The CDR3 DNA reads TGTGCCAGCAGCCCCTTACAGGGGAGTAGAACTGAAGCTTTCTTT. Translating gives CASSPLQGSRTEAFF.

This chain connects TRBV14 to TRBJ1-2; 7 bases map to TRBD1. Germline CDR1 and CDR2: SGHDN and FVKESK. Trimming took 5 bases from V and 4 from J; bases not matched to a gene: 16. The length of the CDR3 is 17 residues. The CDR3, as DNA: TGTGCCAGCAGCAAAATTAATCCGGGACAGTCGTCCTATGGCTACACCTTC. Its protein is CASSKINPGQSSYGYTF. Filled out from reference TRBV14 and TRBJ1-2, the complete variable domain reads EAGVTQFPSHSVIEKGQTVTLRCDPISGHDNLYWYRRVMGKEIKFLLHFVKESKQDESGMPNNRFLAERTGGTYSTLKVQPAELEDSGVYFCASSKINPGQSSYGYTFGSGTRLTVV.

The rearrangement uses TRBV30 and TRBJ2-5; 9 positions match TRBD1. This CDR3 has 14 residues. From germline, CDR1 is GTSNPN and CDR2 SVGIG (reference sequence). Germline trimming cut 1 base from V and 5 bases from J; bases unmatched to any gene: 5. CDR3 residues: CAWSAGTGYETQYF. DNA for the CDR3: TGTGCCTGGAGTGCCGGGACAGGGTACGAGACCCAGTACTTC.

This chain joins TRBV5-1 and TRBJ1-6, with TRBD1 as a possible D gene (6 bases). The CDR3 is made up of 16 amino acids. The V gene's germline CDR1 is SGHRS and CDR2 YFSETQ. V was cut by 3 bases and J by 9 bases, with 19 bases left in between. For the CDR3, the DNA is TGCGCCAGCAGCTCCGTGATGGGGGCAGAGAGTTCACCCCTCCACTTT. It encodes CASSSVMGAESSPLHF. Based on the CDR3 plus reference TRBV5-1 and TRBJ1-6, the full variable domain is KAGVTQTPRYLIKTRGQQVTLSCSPISGHRSVSWYQQTPGQGLQFLFEYFSETQRNKGNFPGRFSGRQFSNSRSEMNVSTLELGDSALYLCASSSVMGAESSPLHFGNGTRLTVT.

This clone has more than one count but fewer than ten. The CDR3 here is CASSLEAQGNTGELFF. DNA for the CDR3: TGCGCCAGCAGCTTGGAGGCGCAGGGTAACACCGGGGAGCTGTTTTTT. This chain uses TRBV5-1 with TRBJ2-2, with D perhaps matching TRBD1 (5 bases). Trimming removed 0 bases from V and 2 bases from J, with 11 bases in between. Germline CDR1 and CDR2: SGHRS and YFSETQ. This CDR3 is 16 amino acids long.

This clone was seen only once. This chain uses TRBV5-1 with TRBJ2-7, with 7 bases fitting TRBD1. The CDR3 sequence is 16 residues long. The trim removed 0 bases at V and 5 bases at J, leaving 11 bases unmatched. CDR1 and CDR2 (germline): SGHRS, YFSETQ. CDR3 residues: CASSLGLPTGSDEQYF. The CDR3 nucleotides read TGCGCCAGCAGCTTGGGACTACCGACAGGGTCGGACGAGCAGTACTTC.

A single count supports this clone. The chain joins TRBV7-6 to TRBJ2-3; TRBD2 matches at 11 bases. The CDR3 extends over 17 amino acids. In germline, CDR1 is SGHVS, CDR2 FNYEAQ. V gave up 1 base and J gave up 1 base; unmatched junction bases: 4. The CDR3 bases are TGTGCCAGCAGCTTAGGACTAGCGGGGTTTCGCACAGATACGCAGTATTTT. The encoded protein is CASSLGLAGFRTDTQYF. The complete variable domain, with remaining parts taken from reference TRBV7-6 and TRBJ2-3, reads GAGVSQSPRYKVTKRGQDVALRCDPISGHVSLYWYRQALGQGPEFLTYFNYEAQQDKSGLPNDRFSAERPEGSISTLTIQRTEQRDSAMYRCASSLGLAGFRTDTQYFGPGTRLTVL.

This clone was seen just once. The chain recombines TRBV2 with TRBJ1-2; D perhaps matches TRBD1 (6 bases). CDR1 is SNHLY and CDR2 is FYNNEI in the germline V gene. CDR3 length: 15 residues. Trimming stripped 4 bases from V and 4 bases from J, with 16 bases between. For the CDR3, the DNA is TGTGCCAGCAGTGGGGAAGGGGACATTGGCTATGGCTACACCTTC. Translated: CASSGEGDIGYGYTF.

This clone was counted between two and nine times. This chain uses TRBV7-8 with TRBJ2-3; TRBD2 matches at 7 bases. Trimming took 5 bases from V and 3 from J; bases not matched to a gene: 5. Germline CDR1 is SGHVS and CDR2 is FQNEAQ. The CDR3 consists of 14 residues. The CDR3 reads CASSPGTTTDTQYF. CDR3 nucleotide sequence: TGTGCCAGCAGCCCCGGGACTACAACAGATACGCAGTATTTT. Complete variable domain (other parts from reference TRBV7-8 and TRBJ2-3): GAGVSQSPRYKVAKRGQDVALRCDPISGHVSLFWYQQALGQGPEFLTYFQNEAQLDKSGLPSDRFFAERPEGSVSTLKIQRTQQEDSAVYLCASSPGTTTDTQYFGPGTRLTVL.

V and J are TRBV7-9 and TRBJ2-7, with no clear D. This CDR3 is 14 amino acids long. The ends were cut back, 2 bases at V and 3 bases at J, with 11 bases in the middle. The germline V gene encodes CDR1 SEHNR and CDR2 FQNEAQ (reference sequence). The CDR3 DNA reads TGTGCCAGCAGCTTAAACCTGGGCTACTACGAGCAGTACTTC. Translated: CASSLNLGYYEQYF.

In regard to this clone: At one boundary the junction diverges from the germline segment, which might be a read error. The J gene is TRBJ1-1, the V gene TRBV2, with 9 bases aligning to TRBD1. The CDR3 runs to 14 residues. The germline CDR1 and CDR2 sequences are SNHLY and FYNNEI. CDR3 sequence: CASTVKRSRDRAHF. The CDR3, as DNA: TGTGCCAGCACCGTAAAGAGATCCCGGGACAGGGCACACTTT. The variable domain in full, with the rest retrieved from reference TRBV2 and TRBJ1-1, is EPEVTQTPSHQVTQMGQEVILRCVPISNHLYFYWYRQILGQKVEFLVSFYNNEISEKSEIFDDQFSVERPDGSNFTLKIRSTKLEDSAMYFCASTVKRSRDRAHFGQGTRLTVV.

The chain carries TRBV2 and TRBJ2-1, with 14 bases aligning to TRBD2. Germline trimming cut 6 bases from V and 2 bases from J; bases unmatched to any gene: 0. The CDR3 length is 15 residues. Germline values: CDR1 SNHLY, CDR2 FYNNEI. CDR3 sequence: CASRTSGRAYNEQFF. In DNA form, the CDR3 reads TGTGCCAGCAGGACTAGCGGGAGGGCCTACAATGAGCAGTTCTTC.

The chain has TRBV18 and TRBJ2-7; D may be TRBD1 (5 bases). The V end was cut by 2 bases, the J end by 6 bases, with 14 bases between. CDR1 and CDR2 from the germline V gene are KGHSH and LQKENI. The CDR3 length is 14 residues. The CDR3 DNA reads TGTGCCAGCTCACCAACAGGCCCGGTAGGCGAGCAGTACTTC. Translating it yields CASSPTGPVGEQYF.

The chain couples TRBV5-6 to TRBJ2-5; 7 bases are a match to TRBD2. The better agreement between TRBJ2-7 and the DNA end casts doubt on the J call. The CDR3 sequence is 14 residues long. The V gene's germline CDR1 is SGHDT and CDR2 YYEEEE. CDR3 nucleotides: TGTGCCAGCAGCTTGGGGCTAGCGGTCTACGAGCAGTACTTC. This translates into CASSLGLAVYEQYF.

The genes are TRBV7-9 and TRBJ2-7, with D tentatively TRBD1 (6 bases). CDR3 length: 16 amino acids. Deletions cut 3 bases from V and 5 bases from J, with 20 bases between. Germline CDR1 and CDR2: SEHNR and FQNEAQ (reference sequence). In DNA, the CDR3 is TGTGCCAGCAGCTTCAGGGGACGGTCGAGAGGGGACGAGCAGTACTTC. Protein: CASSFRGRSRGDEQYF. Full variable domain (outside the CDR3, taken from reference TRBV7-9 and TRBJ2-7): DTGVSQNPRHKITKRGQNVTFRCDPISEHNRLYWYRQTLGQGPEFLTYFQNEAQLEKSRLLSDRFSAERPKGSFSTLEIQRTEQGDSAMYLCASSFRGRSRGDEQYFGPGTRLTVT.

DNA of the CDR3: TGCGCCAGCAGCACGGACAGGGGAGGCATCGAGCAGTTCTTC. Translating gives CASSTDRGGIEQFF. This chain joins TRBV5-1 and TRBJ2-1, with 9 nucleotides matching TRBD1. Germline V gene sequence: CDR1 SGHRS, CDR2 YFSETQ. This CDR3 spans 14 amino acids. V was clipped by 4 bases and J by 10 bases; unmatched bases: 9.

The chain carries TRBV19 and TRBJ2-1, with a tentative D call TRBD1 (6 bases). The CDR3 totals 14 residues. Germline V gives CDR1 LNHDA, CDR2 SQIVND (reference sequence). Trimming cost V 4 bases and J 2 bases, with 9 bases left between them. The CDR3 DNA sequence: TGTGCCAGTAGTAGACGGACAGCCTACAATGAGCAGTTCTTC. Amino acids: CASSRRTAYNEQFF.